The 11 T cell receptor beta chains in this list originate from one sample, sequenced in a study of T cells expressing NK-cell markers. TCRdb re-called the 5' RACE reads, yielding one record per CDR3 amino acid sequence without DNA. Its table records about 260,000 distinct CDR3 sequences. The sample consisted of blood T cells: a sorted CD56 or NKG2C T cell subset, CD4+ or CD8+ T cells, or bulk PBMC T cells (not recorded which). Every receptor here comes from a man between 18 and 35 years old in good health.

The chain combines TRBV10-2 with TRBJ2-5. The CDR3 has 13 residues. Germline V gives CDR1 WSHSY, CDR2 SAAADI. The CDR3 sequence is CASSGHYLETQYF.

The CDR3 protein is CASSLFQGDGYTF. This chain joins TRBV12-3 or TRBV12-4 and TRBJ1-2; the TRBD1 assignment by TCRdb is unverifiable without DNA. The CDR3 length is 13 residues.

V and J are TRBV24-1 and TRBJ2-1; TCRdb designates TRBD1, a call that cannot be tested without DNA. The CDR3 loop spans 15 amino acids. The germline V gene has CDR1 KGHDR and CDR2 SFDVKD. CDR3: CATSDLGGRINEQFF.

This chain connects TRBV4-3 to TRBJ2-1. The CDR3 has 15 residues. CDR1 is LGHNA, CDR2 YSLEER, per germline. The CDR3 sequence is CASSRIAGAYNEQFF.

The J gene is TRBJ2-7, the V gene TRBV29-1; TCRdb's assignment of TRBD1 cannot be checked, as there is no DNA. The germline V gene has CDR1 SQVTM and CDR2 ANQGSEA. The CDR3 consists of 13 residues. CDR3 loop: CSHSTGGGYEQYF.

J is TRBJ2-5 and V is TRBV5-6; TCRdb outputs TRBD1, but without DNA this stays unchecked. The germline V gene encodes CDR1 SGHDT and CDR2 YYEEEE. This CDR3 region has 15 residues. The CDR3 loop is CASSFVEGRGETQYF. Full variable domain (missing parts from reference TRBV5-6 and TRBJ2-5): DAGVTQSPTHLIKTRGQQVTLRCSPKSGHDTVSWYQQALGQGPQFIFQYYEEEERQRGNFPDRFSGHQFPNYSSELNVNALLLGDSALYLCASSFVEGRGETQYFGPGTRLLVL.

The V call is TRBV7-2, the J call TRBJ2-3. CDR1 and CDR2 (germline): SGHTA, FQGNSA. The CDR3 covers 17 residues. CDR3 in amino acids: CASSPSRANTSTDTQYF.

CDR3 region: CASSLLTATYEQYF. The chain recombines TRBV7-2 with TRBJ2-7; no DNA is available, so the TRBD1 call from TCRdb remains unchecked. The CDR3 is made up of 14 amino acids. Per germline, CDR1 SGHTA and CDR2 FQGNSA.

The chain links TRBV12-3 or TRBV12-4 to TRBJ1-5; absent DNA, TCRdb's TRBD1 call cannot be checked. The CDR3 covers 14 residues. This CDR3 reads CASSPREFNQPQHF.

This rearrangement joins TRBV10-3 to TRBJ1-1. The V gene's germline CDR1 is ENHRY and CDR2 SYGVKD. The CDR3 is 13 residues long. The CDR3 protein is CATITDGNTEAFF.

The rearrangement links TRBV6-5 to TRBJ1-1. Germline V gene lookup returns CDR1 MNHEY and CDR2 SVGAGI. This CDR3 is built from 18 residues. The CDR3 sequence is CASSYSILEAVPDVRAFF.